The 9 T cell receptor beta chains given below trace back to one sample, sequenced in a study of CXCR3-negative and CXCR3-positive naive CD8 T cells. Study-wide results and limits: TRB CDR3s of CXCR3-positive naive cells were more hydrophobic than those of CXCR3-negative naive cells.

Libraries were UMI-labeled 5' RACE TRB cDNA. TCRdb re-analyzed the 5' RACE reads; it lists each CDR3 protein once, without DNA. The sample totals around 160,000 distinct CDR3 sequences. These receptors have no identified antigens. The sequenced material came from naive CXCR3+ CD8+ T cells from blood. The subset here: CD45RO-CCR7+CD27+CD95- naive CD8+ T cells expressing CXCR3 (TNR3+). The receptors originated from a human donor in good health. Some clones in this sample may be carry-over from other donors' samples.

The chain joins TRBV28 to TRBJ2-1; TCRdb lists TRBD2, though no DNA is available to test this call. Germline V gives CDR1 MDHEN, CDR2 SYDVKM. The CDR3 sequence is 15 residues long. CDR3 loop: CASTLRLAGVGEQFF.

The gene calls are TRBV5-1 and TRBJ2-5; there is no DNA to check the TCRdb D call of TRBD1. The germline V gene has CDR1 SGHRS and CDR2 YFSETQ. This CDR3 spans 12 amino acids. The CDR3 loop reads CASRDRQETQYF.

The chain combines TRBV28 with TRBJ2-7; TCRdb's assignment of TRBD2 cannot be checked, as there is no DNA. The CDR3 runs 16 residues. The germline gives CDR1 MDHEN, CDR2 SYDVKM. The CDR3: CASSLRGLAGAYEQYF.

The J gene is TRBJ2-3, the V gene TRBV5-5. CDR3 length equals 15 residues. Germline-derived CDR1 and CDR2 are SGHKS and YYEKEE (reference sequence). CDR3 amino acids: CASSQLRASTDTQYF.

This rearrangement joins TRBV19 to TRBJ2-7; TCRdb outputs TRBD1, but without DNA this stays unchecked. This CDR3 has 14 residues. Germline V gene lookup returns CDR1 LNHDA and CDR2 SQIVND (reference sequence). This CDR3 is CASSIGTGNYEQYF.

The CDR3 sequence: CASSPTWGERETQYF. The chain recombines TRBV4-1 with TRBJ2-5; TCRdb gives TRBD1 as the D gene, but with no DNA this cannot be confirmed. This CDR3 spans 15 amino acids. Germline V gene lookup returns CDR1 MGHRA and CDR2 YSYEKL.

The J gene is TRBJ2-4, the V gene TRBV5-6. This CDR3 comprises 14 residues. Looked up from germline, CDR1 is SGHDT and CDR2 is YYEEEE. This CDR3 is CASSLGGGKNIQYF.

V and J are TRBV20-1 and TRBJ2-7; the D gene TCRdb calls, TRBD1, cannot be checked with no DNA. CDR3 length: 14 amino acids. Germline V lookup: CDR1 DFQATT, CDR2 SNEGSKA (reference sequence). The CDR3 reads CSADNSGQGYEQYF.

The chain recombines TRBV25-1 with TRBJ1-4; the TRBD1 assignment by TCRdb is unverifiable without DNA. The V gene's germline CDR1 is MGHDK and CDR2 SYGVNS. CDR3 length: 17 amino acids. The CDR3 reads CASSEYSDSPRYEKLFF. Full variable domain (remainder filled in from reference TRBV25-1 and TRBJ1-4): EADIYQTPRYLVIGTGKKITLECSQTMGHDKMYWYQQDPGMELHLIHYSYGVNSTEKGDLSSESTVSRIRTEHFPLTLESARPSHTSQYLCASSEYSDSPRYEKLFFGSGTQLSVL.